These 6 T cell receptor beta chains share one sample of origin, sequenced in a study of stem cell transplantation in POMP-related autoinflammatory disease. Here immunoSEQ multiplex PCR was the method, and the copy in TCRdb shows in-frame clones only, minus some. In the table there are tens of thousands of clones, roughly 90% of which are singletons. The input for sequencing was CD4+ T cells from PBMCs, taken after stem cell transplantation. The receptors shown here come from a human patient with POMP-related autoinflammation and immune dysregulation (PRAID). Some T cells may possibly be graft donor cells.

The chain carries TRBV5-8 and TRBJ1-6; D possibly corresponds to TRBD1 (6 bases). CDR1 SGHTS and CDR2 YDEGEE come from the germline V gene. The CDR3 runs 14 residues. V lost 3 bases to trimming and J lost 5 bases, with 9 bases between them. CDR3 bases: TGTGCCAGCAGCTATGGACAGAATAATTCACCCCTCCACTTT. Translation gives CASSYGQNNSPLHF.

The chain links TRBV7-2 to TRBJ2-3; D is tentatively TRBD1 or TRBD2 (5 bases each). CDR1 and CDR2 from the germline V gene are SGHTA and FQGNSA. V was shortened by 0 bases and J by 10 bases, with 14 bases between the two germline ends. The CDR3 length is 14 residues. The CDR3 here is CASSLANSVGAQYF. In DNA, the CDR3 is TGTGCCAGCAGCTTAGCGAATAGTGTGGGGGCGCAGTATTTT.

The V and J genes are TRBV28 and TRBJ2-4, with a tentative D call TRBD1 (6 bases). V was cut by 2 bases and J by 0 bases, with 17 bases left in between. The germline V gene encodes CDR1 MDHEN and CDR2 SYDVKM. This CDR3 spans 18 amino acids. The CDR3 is CASSLGPTGSGAKNIQYF. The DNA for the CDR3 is TGTGCCAGCAGTTTAGGGCCTACAGGGTCGGGAGCCAAAAACATTCAGTACTTC.

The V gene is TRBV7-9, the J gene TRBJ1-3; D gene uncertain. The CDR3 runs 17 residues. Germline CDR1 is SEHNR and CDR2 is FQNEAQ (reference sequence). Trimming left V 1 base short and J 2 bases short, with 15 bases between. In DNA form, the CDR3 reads TGTGCCAGCAGCTTAGACGGCAGCTTTACAACTGGAAACACCATATATTTT. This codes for CASSLDGSFTTGNTIYF.

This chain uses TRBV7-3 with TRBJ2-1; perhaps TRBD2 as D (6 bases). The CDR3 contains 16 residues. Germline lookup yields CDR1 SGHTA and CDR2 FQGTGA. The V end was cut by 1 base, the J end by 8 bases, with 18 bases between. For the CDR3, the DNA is TGTGCCAGCAGCTTAATGTTCGCTGGCGGGACCGATGAGCAGTTCTTC. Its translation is CASSLMFAGGTDEQFF.

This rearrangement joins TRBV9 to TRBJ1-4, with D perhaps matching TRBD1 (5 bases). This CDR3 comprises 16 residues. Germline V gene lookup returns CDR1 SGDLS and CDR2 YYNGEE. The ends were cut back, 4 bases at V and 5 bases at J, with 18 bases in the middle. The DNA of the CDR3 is TGTGCCAGCAGCCCTCCTTGGGGGGACCTGAATGAAAAACTGTTTTTT. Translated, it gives CASSPPWGDLNEKLFF. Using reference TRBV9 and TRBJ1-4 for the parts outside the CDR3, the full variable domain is DSGVTQTPKHLITATGQRVTLRCSPRSGDLSVYWYQQSLDQGLQFLIQYYNGEERAKGNILERFSAQQFPDLHSELNLSSLELGDSALYFCASSPPWGDLNEKLFFGSGTQLSVL.